These 12 T cell receptor beta chains came from one sample sequenced in a study of blood T cell repertoires in COVID-19. Sequencing used immunoSEQ multiplex PCR; TCRdb keeps in-frame clones, though not all of them. The repertoire holds 350,000 to 450,000 clones, with roughly four fifths as singletons. The sequenced material came from PBMCs or T cells enriched from blood (not recorded which). The receptors were gathered from a woman aged 45 to 65 who had recovered from COVID-19.

J is TRBJ2-3 and V is TRBV7-2; possibly TRBD2 for D (5 bases). This CDR3 contains 16 residues. Germline-derived CDR1 and CDR2 are SGHTA and FQGNSA. V lost 4 bases to trimming and J lost 0 bases, with 14 bases between them. The CDR3 is CASSSDYWPSTDTQYF. Written as DNA, the CDR3 is TGTGCCAGCAGCTCCGACTATTGGCCAAGCACAGATACGCAGTATTTT.

CDR3 in DNA: TGTGCCAGCTCCAGGGGCATTAATGAAAAACTGTTTTTT. Protein product: CASSRGINEKLFF. This chain connects TRBV6-5 to TRBJ1-4, with D possibly matching TRBD1 (6 bases). Deletions cut 8 bases from V and 4 bases from J, with 11 bases between. The V gene's germline CDR1 is MNHEY and CDR2 SVGAGI. The CDR3 loop spans 13 amino acids.

The chain uses TRBV7-6 and TRBJ1-1; 11 bases are shared with TRBD1. The germline V gene has CDR1 SGHVS and CDR2 FNYEAQ. This CDR3 has 16 residues. The V gene end was trimmed by 5 bases and the J gene end by 5 bases; junction bases not matched to a gene: 10. The CDR3 DNA follows: TGTGCCAGCAGCCGGACAGGGGGCTCGGGTCAAACTGAAGCTTTCTTT. Residues: CASSRTGGSGQTEAFF.

The CDR3 DNA reads as TGCGCCAGCAGCCAAGATCAGGGGACAGCCATGAACACTGAAGCTTTCTTT. It codes for CASSQDQGTAMNTEAFF. J is TRBJ1-1 and V is TRBV4-1; 7 nucleotides line up with TRBD1. CDR1 and CDR2 from the germline V gene are MGHRA and YSYEKL. The CDR3 consists of 17 residues. Germline trimming cut 0 bases from V and 0 bases from J; bases unmatched to any gene: 7.

V and J are TRBV6-5 and TRBJ1-2; D perhaps matches TRBD1 (6 bases). CDR3 length: 13 amino acids. The V end was cut by 7 bases, the J end by 3 bases, with 12 bases between. CDR1 and CDR2 from the germline V gene are MNHEY and SVGAGI. CDR3 sequence: CASIITGHYGYTF. CDR3 coding DNA: TGTGCCAGCATCATTACAGGGCACTATGGCTACACCTTC.

The chain combines TRBV5-4 with TRBJ2-3; 7 positions match TRBD2. Germline trimming cut 4 bases from V and 2 bases from J; bases unmatched to any gene: 13. The CDR3 is made up of 17 amino acids. Germline V gene lookup returns CDR1 SGHNT and CDR2 YYREEE (reference sequence). The CDR3 coding sequence is TGTGCCAGCAGCGTTGGGGGGGTCCTAGCGGACACAGATACGCAGTATTTT. It specifies CASSVGGVLADTDTQYF.

V is TRBV4-1 and J is TRBJ1-1; maybe TRBD1 (5 bases). Germline CDR1 reads MGHRA; CDR2 reads YSYEKL. V was trimmed by 4 bases and J by 3 bases, leaving 12 bases between them. This CDR3 has 14 residues. CDR3 sequence: CASSRTGLDTEAFF. The CDR3 region has the DNA TGCGCCAGCAGCCGCACAGGATTGGACACTGAAGCTTTCTTT.

The chain recombines TRBV6-2 or TRBV6-3 with TRBJ1-1; D not resolved. V gave up 6 bases and J gave up 0 bases, with 8 bases separating them. The CDR3 spans 13 residues. Germline CDR1 reads MNHEY; CDR2 reads SVGEGT. The CDR3 region is CASSLHVNTEAFF. CDR3 nucleotides: TGTGCCAGCAGCCTCCATGTGAACACTGAAGCTTTCTTT.

This chain connects TRBV5-1 to TRBJ2-4, with 7 bases identical to TRBD1. Germline V gene data show CDR1 as SGHRS and CDR2 as YFSETQ. V gave up 4 bases and J gave up 0 bases; unmatched junction bases: 7. The CDR3 runs to 16 residues. In DNA form, the CDR3 reads TGCGCCAGCAGCACAGGCGACAGGGTAGCCAAAAACATTCAGTACTTC. Its protein is CASSTGDRVAKNIQYF.

The J gene is TRBJ1-6, the V gene TRBV7-9; D uncertain. V was shortened by 1 base and J by 5 bases, with 6 bases between the two germline ends. Germline values: CDR1 SEHNR, CDR2 FQNEAQ (reference sequence). The CDR3 spans 14 residues. This CDR3 is CASSLGFNNSPLHF. The CDR3 DNA sequence: TGTGCCAGCAGCTTAGGTTTCAATAATTCACCCCTCCACTTT. Full variable domain (missing parts from reference TRBV7-9 and TRBJ1-6): DTGVSQNPRHKITKRGQNVTFRCDPISEHNRLYWYRQTLGQGPEFLTYFQNEAQLEKSRLLSDRFSAERPKGSFSTLEIQRTEQGDSAMYLCASSLGFNNSPLHFGNGTRLTVT.

This chain connects TRBV12-5 to TRBJ1-5; 10 positions agree with TRBD1. The CDR3 spans 17 residues. Per the germline V gene, CDR1 is LGHNT and CDR2 is FRNRAP. Trimming cost V 7 bases and J 6 bases; bases outside gene matches: 15. DNA for the CDR3: TGTGCTAGTGTTAAGGACAGGGGGGTATTTCAGGGTCAGCCCCAGCATTTT. Translation gives CASVKDRGVFQGQPQHF. The variable domain in full, with the rest retrieved from reference TRBV12-5 and TRBJ1-5, is DARVTQTPRHKVTEMGQEVTMRCQPILGHNTVFWYRQTMMQGLELLAYFRNRAPLDDSGMPKDRFSAEMPDATLATLKIQPSEPRDSAVYFCASVKDRGVFQGQPQHFGDGTRLSIL.

This clone was counted a single time. The chain is built from TRBV3-1 (or the pseudogene TRBV3-2) and TRBJ1-6; D gene ambiguous. CDR3 length equals 14 residues. Trimming stripped 1 base from V and 11 bases from J, with 12 bases between. Germline CDR1 is LGHDT and CDR2 is YNNKEL (reference sequence). The CDR3 here is CASSQGPAGTPLHF. CDR3 in DNA: TGTGCCAGCAGCCAAGGCCCGGCGGGGACACCCCTCCACTTT.